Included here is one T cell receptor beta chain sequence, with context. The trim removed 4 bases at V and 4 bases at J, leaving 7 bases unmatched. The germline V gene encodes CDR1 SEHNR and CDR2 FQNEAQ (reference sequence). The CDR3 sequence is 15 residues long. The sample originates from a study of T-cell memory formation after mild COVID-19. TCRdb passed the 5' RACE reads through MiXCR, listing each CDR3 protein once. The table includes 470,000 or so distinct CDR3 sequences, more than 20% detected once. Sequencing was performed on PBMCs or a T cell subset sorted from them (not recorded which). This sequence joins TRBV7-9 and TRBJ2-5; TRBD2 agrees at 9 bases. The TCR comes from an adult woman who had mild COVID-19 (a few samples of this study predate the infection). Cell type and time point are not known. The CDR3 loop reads CASSSRLADPETQYF. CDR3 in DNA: TGTGCCAGCAGCTCGCGACTAGCGGACCCAGAGACCCAGTACTTC.